The 29 T cell receptor beta chains below come from one sample, sequenced in a study of CD8+ T cells in alopecia areata (dated by TCRdb to 2016 to 2019). The library relied on the immunoSEQ multiplex PCR assay. RNA was extracted from all samples and reverse transcribed into cDNA, which served as template for TCR sequencing. TCRdb retrieved this table from immuneACCESS and kept in-frame rearrangements only. Not all clones are present; in checked studies, unresolved V genes account for under half, and no reason is known for the remainder. The sample records approximately 98,000 clones, approximately 50% of which are singletons. The ten most abundant clones make up roughly 25% of the sample. Input material: NKG2D-low CD8+ T cells sorted from blood. This specimen's cell subset or site label, interpreted: sorted CD8+ NKG2D-low blood T cells. These receptor sequences come from a human donor with alopecia areata.

V gene TRBV27 combines with J gene TRBJ2-5, with unresolved D. The V gene's germline CDR1 is MNHEY and CDR2 SMNVEV (reference sequence). V was clipped by 8 bases and J by 1 base, with 11 bases between them. CDR3 length equals 13 residues. The CDR3: CASGPRAQETQYF. CDR3 coding DNA: TGTGCCAGCGGACCCCGGGCCCAAGAGACCCAGTACTTC.

V is TRBV5-6 and J is TRBJ1-2, with 9 bases that match TRBD1. The J segment lost 6 bases and the V segment lost 4 bases, leaving 13 bases of the junction unmatched. The germline V gene encodes CDR1 SGHDT and CDR2 YYEEEE. CDR3 size: 16 residues. CDR3 loop: CASSGGPGTGLDGYTF. The CDR3 DNA is TGTGCCAGCAGCGGTGGACCCGGGACAGGGTTAGATGGCTACACCTTC.

For the CDR3, the DNA is TGCGCCAGCAGCCAAGAAACCGGGACAGGGTTTTACGAGCAGTACTTC. It specifies CASSQETGTGFYEQYF. V is TRBV4-1 and J is TRBJ2-7, with TRBD1 matching over 9 bases. Germline CDR1 reads MGHRA; CDR2 reads YSYEKL. The CDR3 has 16 amino acids. V lost 0 bases and J lost 4; bases outside the gene matches: 7.

In DNA form, the CDR3 reads TGTGCCAGCAGCTTCCCTAGCGGGAGGGGAGGAGATACGCAGTATTTT. Amino acid sequence: CASSFPSGRGGDTQYF. This rearrangement joins TRBV13 to TRBJ2-3, with 12 bases identical to TRBD2. CDR1 and CDR2 from the germline V gene are PRHDT and FYEKMQ (reference sequence). J was trimmed by 5 bases and V by 3 bases; bases with no gene match: 6. CDR3 size: 16 residues.

V gene TRBV9 combines with J gene TRBJ2-7; perhaps D is TRBD1 or TRBD2 (5 bases each). The CDR3 loop spans 15 amino acids. The V gene lost 4 bases and the J gene lost 0 bases, with 14 bases spanning the gap. Germline CDR1 reads SGDLS; CDR2 reads YYNGEE. CDR3 residues: CASSPGVGASYEQYF. The CDR3 nucleotides are TGTGCCAGCAGCCCTGGGGTCGGGGCCTCCTACGAGCAGTACTTC.

The rearrangement links TRBV11-2 to TRBJ2-5, with D unresolved. CDR1 is SGHAT, CDR2 FQNNGV, per germline. There are 15 residues in the CDR3. V was clipped by 0 bases and J by 5 bases, with 13 bases between them. The CDR3 sequence: CASSLEIGAGETQYF. In DNA, the CDR3 is TGTGCCAGCAGCTTAGAAATTGGCGCTGGGGAGACCCAGTACTTC. Full variable domain (outside the CDR3, taken from reference TRBV11-2 and TRBJ2-5): EAGVAQSPRYKIIEKRQSVAFWCNPISGHATLYWYQQILGQGPKLLIQFQNNGVVDDSQLPKDRFSAERLKGVDSTLKIQPAKLEDSAVYLCASSLEIGAGETQYFGPGTRLLVL.

The table lists this clone with a few counts. The chain carries TRBV29-1 and TRBJ1-1; possibly TRBD1 for D (5 bases). The CDR3 spans 12 residues. Germline V gives CDR1 SQVTM, CDR2 ANQGSEA. V was clipped by 8 bases and J by 7 bases, with 17 bases between them. Here the CDR3 DNA reads TGCAGCTTACTAGAGGGGTGGGTTGAAGCTTTCTTT. Translated, it gives CSLLEGWVEAFF.

V gene TRBV30 combines with J gene TRBJ2-1, with 12 bases matching TRBD2. Trimming removed 4 bases from V and 9 bases from J; junction bases left unmatched: 1. CDR3 size: 12 residues. The germline V gene has CDR1 GTSNPN and CDR2 SVGIG (reference sequence). In DNA form, the CDR3 reads TGTGCCTGGAAACTAGCGGGAGGTGAGCAGTTCTTC. Protein sequence: CAWKLAGGEQFF.

The chain joins TRBV7-8 to TRBJ2-7, with 14 positions matching TRBD2. In germline, CDR1 is SGHVS, CDR2 FQNEAQ. The V segment lost 6 bases and the J segment 3 bases; nucleotides outside the gene matches: 10. The CDR3 runs to 17 residues. The CDR3 region has the DNA TGTGCCAGCAGGGGGGGACTAGCGGGAGTACCAGACTACGAGCAGTACTTC. As protein: CASRGGLAGVPDYEQYF. Full variable domain (outside the CDR3, taken from reference TRBV7-8 and TRBJ2-7): GAGVSQSPRYKVAKRGQDVALRCDPISGHVSLFWYQQALGQGPEFLTYFQNEAQLDKSGLPSDRFFAERPEGSVSTLKIQRTQQEDSAVYLCASRGGLAGVPDYEQYFGPGTRLTVT.

V and J are TRBV7-6 and TRBJ2-5, with TRBD2 identical over 9 bases. This CDR3 is built from 18 residues. Germline lookup yields CDR1 SGHVS and CDR2 FNYEAQ. J was trimmed by 3 bases and V by 2 bases; bases with no gene match: 13. CDR3 region: CASSLLSLAGITEETQYF. The CDR3 DNA reads as TGTGCCAGCAGCTTATTGTCGCTAGCGGGAATAACTGAAGAGACCCAGTACTTC. The full variable domain, completed using reference TRBV7-6 and TRBJ2-5, is GAGVSQSPRYKVTKRGQDVALRCDPISGHVSLYWYRQALGQGPEFLTYFNYEAQQDKSGLPNDRFSAERPEGSISTLTIQRTEQRDSAMYRCASSLLSLAGITEETQYFGPGTRLLVL.

V usage is TRBV27 and J usage is TRBJ1-2, with 7 bases that match TRBD1. This CDR3 is built from 13 residues. Germline CDR1 is MNHEY and CDR2 is SMNVEV (reference sequence). Unmatched junction bases numbered 2, after V lost 4 bases and J lost 3 bases. CDR3 sequence (DNA): TGTGCCAGCAGTTCACAGGGGTACTATGGCTACACCTTC. It encodes CASSSQGYYGYTF.

This sequence joins TRBV13 and TRBJ2-1; the match to TRBD2 covers 8 bases. The ends lost 4 bases at V and 5 bases at J; junction bases unmatched: 10. Germline CDR1 and CDR2: PRHDT and FYEKMQ (reference sequence). The CDR3 consists of 16 residues. The CDR3 loop reads CASSSIREGRDNEQFF. The CDR3 nucleotides read TGTGCCAGCAGCTCCATCCGGGAGGGCCGAGACAATGAGCAGTTCTTC.

The V call is TRBV2, the J call TRBJ2-7; 9 nucleotides agree with TRBD1. The ends lost 11 bases at V and 1 base at J; junction bases unmatched: 6. Germline loops: CDR1 SNHLY, CDR2 FYNNEI. The CDR3 is 13 residues long. The CDR3: CACGQGTSYEQYF. The CDR3 nucleotides read TGTGCCTGTGGACAGGGGACTTCCTACGAGCAGTACTTC.

The V gene is TRBV6-1, the J gene TRBJ2-7; TRBD2 matches at 7 bases. The trim removed 10 bases at V and 0 bases at J, leaving 3 bases unmatched. Germline V lookup: CDR1 MNHNS, CDR2 SASEGT. The CDR3 extends over 12 amino acids. The CDR3 spells CATGRSSYEQYF. CDR3 in DNA: TGTGCCACCGGGAGGTCCTCCTACGAGCAGTACTTC.

J is TRBJ2-2 and V is TRBV27; 9 nucleotides line up with TRBD2. Germline CDR1 reads MNHEY; CDR2 reads SMNVEV (reference sequence). This CDR3 spans 15 amino acids. V lost 2 bases to trimming and J lost 3 bases; unmatched junction nucleotides: 1. CDR3: CASSLAGGYTGELFF. The CDR3 bases are TGTGCCAGCAGTTTAGCGGGAGGGTACACCGGGGAGCTGTTTTTT.

The V call is TRBV4-2, the J call TRBJ2-1; no reliable D call. This CDR3 region has 11 residues. Per the germline V gene, CDR1 is LGHNA and CDR2 is YNFKEQ. Trimming left V 1 base short and J 10 bases short, with 5 bases between. In DNA, the CDR3 is TGTGCCAGCAGCCAAGGAATGGAGCAGTTCTTC. Amino acid sequence: CASSQGMEQFF.

The chain has TRBV27 and TRBJ2-1; D is undetermined. The CDR3 sequence is 12 residues long. Looked up from germline, CDR1 is MNHEY and CDR2 is SMNVEV (reference sequence). With 8 bases removed from V and 7 bases from J, the gap between germline ends came to 12 bases. CDR3 protein: CASGHGRNEQFF. DNA of the CDR3: TGTGCCAGCGGCCACGGTAGGAATGAGCAGTTCTTC.

This clone showed up just a few times. The J gene is TRBJ2-3, the V gene TRBV7-2; TRBD1 might be the D (5 bases). The V and J ends lost 1 base and 9 bases respectively, with 8 bases between them. This CDR3 contains 12 residues. Germline CDR1 and CDR2: SGHTA and FQGNSA. CDR3 region: CASSLGRQTQYF. CDR3 nucleotide sequence: TGTGCCAGCAGCTTAGGGAGACAGACGCAGTATTTT.

This rearrangement joins TRBV6-1 to TRBJ1-5; weak D call: TRBD1 (5 bases). The V end was cut by 7 bases, the J end by 0 bases, with 13 bases between. The CDR3 extends over 15 amino acids. Germline V gene data show CDR1 as MNHNS and CDR2 as SASEGT. The CDR3 protein is CASTRQTNSNQPQHF. The CDR3 DNA is TGTGCCAGCACCAGACAGACTAATAGCAATCAGCCCCAGCATTTT.

This clone has just a few counts. The chain links TRBV9 to TRBJ2-1; 11 positions agree with TRBD2. Germline values: CDR1 SGDLS, CDR2 YYNGEE. The CDR3 consists of 17 residues. J gave up 7 bases and V 0 bases, and 9 bases lay outside the gene matches. Here the CDR3 DNA reads TGTGCCAGCAGCGTAGGGGGACTAGCGGAAGCAGGGAATGAGCAGTTCTTC. Protein sequence: CASSVGGLAEAGNEQFF.

The gene calls are TRBV5-1 and TRBJ2-1, with 9 bases that match TRBD1. V shed 1 base, J shed 8 bases, and the junction held 13 bases outside the gene matches. The CDR3 runs 17 residues. Germline V gene sequence: CDR1 SGHRS, CDR2 YFSETQ. The CDR3 region is CASSLNRGQSGRHEQFF. CDR3 DNA sequence: TGCGCCAGCAGCTTGAACAGGGGGCAGAGTGGAAGGCATGAGCAGTTCTTC.

The chain carries TRBV7-9 and TRBJ1-1; D gene ambiguous. Deletions cut 4 bases from V and 1 base from J, with 13 bases between. The CDR3 totals 15 residues. The germline gives CDR1 SEHNR, CDR2 FQNEAQ (reference sequence). The CDR3 region is CASSSPMTTNTEAFF. As DNA, the CDR3 is TGTGCCAGCAGCTCCCCTATGACCACGAACACTGAAGCTTTCTTT.

There are a few counts of this clone. The chain has TRBV5-1 and TRBJ2-5; 9 bases fit TRBD2. CDR3 length: 16 residues. V dropped 2 bases and J dropped 5; count of bases not matched to a gene: 10. CDR1 and CDR2 (germline): SGHRS, YFSETQ. This chain's CDR3 is CASSFDLSGSGETQYF. CDR3 DNA: TGCGCCAGCAGCTTCGACCTTAGCGGGAGCGGGGAGACCCAGTACTTC.

The chain recombines TRBV7-9 with TRBJ2-7, with D uncertain. Trimming left V 1 base short and J 5 bases short, with 6 bases between. Germline V gene data show CDR1 as SEHNR and CDR2 as FQNEAQ (reference sequence). This CDR3 region has 12 residues. The CDR3 loop is CASSLVKDEQYF. The CDR3 DNA reads as TGTGCCAGCAGCTTAGTAAAGGACGAGCAGTACTTC.

V and J are TRBV6-1 and TRBJ2-5; 9 bases are shared with TRBD2. This CDR3 spans 15 amino acids. Per the germline V gene, CDR1 is MNHNS and CDR2 is SASEGT. Unmatched junction bases numbered 4, after V lost 2 bases and J lost 3 bases. Written as DNA, the CDR3 is TGTGCCAGCAGTGAACTAGCGGGACGGGAAGAGACCCAGTACTTC. Translation: CASSELAGREETQYF.

The chain combines TRBV5-1 with TRBJ1-1, with 12 positions matching TRBD1. The CDR3 spans 14 residues. After removal of 4 bases from V and 10 bases from J, the junction contained 8 bases not matched to a gene. Germline V lookup: CDR1 SGHRS, CDR2 YFSETQ. The CDR3, as DNA: TGCGCCAGCAGCGAGGGGACAGGGGGCCGTCGAGCTTTCTTT. Translated: CASSEGTGGRRAFF. Based on the CDR3 plus reference TRBV5-1 and TRBJ1-1, the full variable domain is KAGVTQTPRYLIKTRGQQVTLSCSPISGHRSVSWYQQTPGQGLQFLFEYFSETQRNKGNFPGRFSGRQFSNSRSEMNVSTLELGDSALYLCASSEGTGGRRAFFGQGTRLTVV.

The chain has TRBV7-6 and TRBJ2-2; no firm D call. Germline V gene data show CDR1 as SGHVS and CDR2 as FNYEAQ. Trimming pared 2 bases from V and 6 bases from J, leaving 10 bases between. This CDR3 is built from 14 residues. The CDR3 DNA reads TGTGCCAGCAGCTTACAGGAATTAGCCGGGGAGCTGTTTTTT. Amino acids: CASSLQELAGELFF.

The rearrangement links TRBV19 to TRBJ2-7, with a tentative D call TRBD1 (6 bases). This CDR3 has 15 amino acids. CDR1 and CDR2 from the germline V gene are LNHDA and SQIVND (reference sequence). V was shortened by 6 bases and J by 2 bases, with 17 bases between the two germline ends. Written as DNA, the CDR3 is TGTGCCAGTAGCCCCGGTCAGGGGACCACCTACGAGCAGTACTTC. Encoded protein: CASSPGQGTTYEQYF.

The rearrangement uses TRBV7-9 and TRBJ1-1; D is ambiguous. This CDR3 is 16 amino acids long. V was cut by 1 base and J by 1 base, with 13 bases left in between. Germline lookup yields CDR1 SEHNR and CDR2 FQNEAQ (reference sequence). CDR3 DNA: TGTGCCAGCAGCTTAGTCGGAACACAGACGAACACTGAAGCTTTCTTT. Amino acid sequence: CASSLVGTQTNTEAFF.